This TCR beta chain was recorded in a study of T cells in Graves' hyperthyroidism and ophthalmopathy. About the study: Peripheral blood specimens were obtained at initial diagnosis, prior to any treatment.

On this clonotype itself: Antigen: not known.

Each 10 ml fresh peripheral blood draw supplied the PBMCs. Broader study findings: A model using 13 V-J features told ophthalmopathy apart from stable hyperthyroidism. Among thyroid clonotypes expanded above 0.001, most also appeared in blood.

Unmatched junction bases numbered 10, after V lost 3 bases and J lost 7 bases. CDR1 SGHRS and CDR2 YFSETQ come from the germline V gene. The CDR3 has 16 residues. There were TCR beta CDR3 regions amplified from RNA transcripts. TCR CDR3 underwent first-round RT-PCR with the HTBI primer set. TCRdb reprocessed the multiplex PCR reads with MiXCR, giving one entry per CDR3 protein. The sample lists 500,000 to 700,000 distinct CDR3 sequences, 15% to 20% seen once, with approximately 18% in the top ten. The TCR sequence derives from a young woman with Graves' hyperthyroidism. Sequenced: blood. The chain has TRBV5-1 and TRBJ1-6; 7 positions match TRBD1. CDR3 sequence (DNA): TGCGCCAGCAGCTCTATATCCGGGACAGCAAATTCACCCCTCCACTTT. Amino acids: CASSSISGTANSPLHF.